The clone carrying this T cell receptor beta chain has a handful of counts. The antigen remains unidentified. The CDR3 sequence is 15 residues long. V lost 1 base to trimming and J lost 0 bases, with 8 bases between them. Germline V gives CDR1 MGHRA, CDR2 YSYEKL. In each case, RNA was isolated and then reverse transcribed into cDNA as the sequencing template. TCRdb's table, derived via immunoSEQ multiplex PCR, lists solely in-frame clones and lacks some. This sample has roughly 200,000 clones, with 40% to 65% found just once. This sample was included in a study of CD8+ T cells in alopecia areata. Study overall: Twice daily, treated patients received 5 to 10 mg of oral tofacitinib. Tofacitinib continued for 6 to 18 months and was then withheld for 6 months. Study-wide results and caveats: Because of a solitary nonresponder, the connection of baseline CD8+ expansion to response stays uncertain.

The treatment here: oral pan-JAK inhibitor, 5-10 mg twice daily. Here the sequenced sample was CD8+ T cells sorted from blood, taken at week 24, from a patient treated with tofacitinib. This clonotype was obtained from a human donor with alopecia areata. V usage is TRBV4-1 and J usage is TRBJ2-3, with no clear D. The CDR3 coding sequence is TGCGCCAGCAGCCAAGTTGGGGATAGCACAGATACGCAGTATTTT. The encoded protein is CASSQVGDSTDTQYF.